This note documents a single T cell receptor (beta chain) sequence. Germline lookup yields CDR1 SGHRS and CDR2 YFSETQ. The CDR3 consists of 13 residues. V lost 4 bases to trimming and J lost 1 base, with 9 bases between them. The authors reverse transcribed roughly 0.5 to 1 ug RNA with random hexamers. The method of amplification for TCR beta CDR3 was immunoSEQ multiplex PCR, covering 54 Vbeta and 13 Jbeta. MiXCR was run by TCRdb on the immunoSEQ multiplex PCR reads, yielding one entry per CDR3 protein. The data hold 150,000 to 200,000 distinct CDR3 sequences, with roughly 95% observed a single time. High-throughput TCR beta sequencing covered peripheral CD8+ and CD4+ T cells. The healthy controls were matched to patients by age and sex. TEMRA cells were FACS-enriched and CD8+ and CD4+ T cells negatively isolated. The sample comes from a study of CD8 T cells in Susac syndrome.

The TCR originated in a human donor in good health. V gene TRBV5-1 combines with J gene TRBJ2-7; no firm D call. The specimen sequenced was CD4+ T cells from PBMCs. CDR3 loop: CASSGITSYEQYF. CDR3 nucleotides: TGCGCCAGCAGCGGGATTACATCCTACGAGCAGTACTTC.